A single sample is the source of the 26 T cell receptor beta chains below, sequenced in a study of T-cell memory formation after mild COVID-19. TCRdb ran MiXCR on the 5' RACE reads and lists one entry per CDR3 protein. The sample records about 540,000 distinct CDR3 sequences, just over 20% being singletons. Sample: PBMCs or a T cell subset sorted from them (not recorded which). The receptors shown here come from an adult woman who had mild COVID-19 (a few samples of this study predate the infection). Cell type and time point are not known.

This chain connects TRBV29-1 to TRBJ2-3, with D perhaps assigned TRBD1 or TRBD2 (6 bases each). This CDR3 is built from 13 residues. Trimming left V 6 bases short and J 0 bases short, with 10 bases between. Looked up from germline, CDR1 is SQVTM and CDR2 is ANQGSEA. DNA for the CDR3: TGCAGCGTCGGGGGCTTTAGCACAGATACGCAGTATTTT. Translating gives CSVGGFSTDTQYF.

This clonotype is a singleton in its sample. J is TRBJ1-2 and V is TRBV7-3; no firm D call. The CDR3 loop spans 14 amino acids. The V gene's germline CDR1 is SGHTA and CDR2 FQGTGA. V was trimmed by 7 bases and J by 6 bases, leaving 18 bases between them. The CDR3 nucleotides read TGTGCCAGCACCATTCATGGGGTAGCGGATGGCTACACCTTC. As protein: CASTIHGVADGYTF.

The table lists this clonotype with many counts. The V and J genes are TRBV12-3 or TRBV12-4 and TRBJ2-7, with 7 bases matching TRBD1. This CDR3 has 14 residues. Trimming took 5 bases from V and 9 from J; bases not matched to a gene: 13. CDR3: CASSPPRDRPTQYF. CDR3 nucleotide sequence: TGTGCCAGCAGTCCCCCCCGGGACAGACCCACGCAGTACTTC.

This clonotype has just a few counts. V is TRBV7-2 and J is TRBJ2-2; unclear D gene. V lost 1 base, J lost 1 base, and 13 bases lay in between. The CDR3 runs to 17 residues. Per the germline V gene, CDR1 is SGHTA and CDR2 is FQGNSA. The CDR3: CASSLVYGGVNTGELFF. Written as DNA, the CDR3 is TGTGCCAGCAGCTTAGTCTACGGCGGAGTGAACACCGGGGAGCTGTTTTTT.

This chain uses TRBV6-2 or TRBV6-3 with TRBJ2-7; D may be TRBD2 (6 bases). The CDR3 loop spans 13 amino acids. Germline V lookup: CDR1 MNHEY, CDR2 SVGEGT. Deletions cut 5 bases from V and 3 bases from J, with 11 bases between. CDR3 region: CASSGTGNYEQYF. CDR3 nucleotides: TGTGCCAGCAGTGGGACTGGGAACTACGAGCAGTACTTC.

This clonotype was counted only a few times. This chain joins TRBV4-1 and TRBJ2-1; no reliable D call. The ends were cut back, 0 bases at V and 9 bases at J, with 3 bases in the middle. Looked up from germline, CDR1 is MGHRA and CDR2 is YSYEKL. The CDR3 length is 11 residues. The CDR3 DNA follows: TGCGCCAGCAGCCAAGATCTTGAGCAGTTCTTC. Amino acid sequence: CASSQDLEQFF.

The rearrangement links TRBV6-1 to TRBJ1-2; possible D gene TRBD1, 5 bases. CDR3 length: 19 residues. Trimming removed 7 bases at V and 2 bases at J, with 29 bases between. Per the germline V gene, CDR1 is MNHNS and CDR2 is SASEGT. The CDR3 reads CASKSLSGGSHILNYGYTF. In DNA, the CDR3 is TGTGCCAGCAAGAGTTTATCCGGGGGATCACACATACTCAACTATGGCTACACCTTC.

This clonotype was observed a few times. This chain links TRBV10-3 with TRBJ2-2; D is unclear. Germline V gives CDR1 ENHRY, CDR2 SYGVKD. Trimming removed 7 bases from V and 4 bases from J, with 13 bases in between. The CDR3 runs 14 residues. The DNA for the CDR3 is TGTGCCATCATGTCACAAGGGCCCACCGGGGAGCTGTTTTTT. Translating gives CAIMSQGPTGELFF.

This clonotype was seen a handful of times. CDR3 DNA sequence: TGTGCCAGCAGTTTAGTCCCTAGCGGGGGTGAGCAGTTCTTC. As protein: CASSLVPSGGEQFF. V is TRBV12-3 or TRBV12-4 and J is TRBJ2-1; 10 positions agree with TRBD2. J was trimmed by 9 bases and V by 1 base; bases with no gene match: 3. The CDR3 spans 14 residues.

The genes are TRBV7-3 and TRBJ2-1; the D is unclear. CDR1 and CDR2 from the germline V gene are SGHTA and FQGTGA. This CDR3 spans 17 amino acids. The V end was cut by 0 bases, the J end by 2 bases, with 14 bases between. This chain's CDR3 is CASSLTFGGLPYNEQFF. CDR3 sequence (DNA): TGTGCCAGCAGCTTAACTTTCGGCGGCCTGCCCTACAATGAGCAGTTCTTC. Full variable domain (remainder filled in from reference TRBV7-3 and TRBJ2-1): GAGVSQTPSNKVTEKGKYVELRCDPISGHTALYWYRQSLGQGPEFLIYFQGTGAADDSGLPNDRFFAVRPEGSVSTLKIQRTERGDSAVYLCASSLTFGGLPYNEQFFGPGTRLTVL.

The rearrangement joins TRBV24-1 to TRBJ2-2; no clear D. Trimming removed 1 base from V and 2 bases from J, with 4 bases in between. In germline, CDR1 is KGHDR, CDR2 SFDVKD. The CDR3 covers 14 residues. CDR3 protein: CATSDLYNTGELFF. For the CDR3, the DNA is TGTGCCACCAGTGATTTATACAACACCGGGGAGCTGTTTTTT.

The chain carries TRBV27 and TRBJ1-1; 8 bases are shared with TRBD1. Per germline, CDR1 MNHEY and CDR2 SMNVEV (reference sequence). V trimming: 3 bases; J trimming: 5 bases; junction bases outside the gene matches: 8. The length of the CDR3 is 15 residues. CDR3 residues: CASSFGRGRWTEAFF. CDR3 nucleotide sequence: TGTGCCAGCAGTTTTGGCAGGGGGCGGTGGACTGAAGCTTTCTTT.

This clonotype was seen only a few times. The rearrangement joins TRBV4-3 to TRBJ2-1; TRBD2 is a possible D gene (5 bases). The CDR3 extends over 14 amino acids. The V gene's germline CDR1 is LGHNA and CDR2 YSLEER. V was pared by 4 bases and J by 4 bases, with 11 bases between. The CDR3 DNA reads as TGCGCCAGCAGCCCCTCCCCGGGATACAATGAGCAGTTCTTC. Amino acid sequence: CASSPSPGYNEQFF.

This clonotype came up a few times. The DNA of the CDR3 is TGTGCCAGCAGCCCCAGTGAGGCCCATAATTCACCCCTCCACTTT. Translation: CASSPSEAHNSPLHF. The V and J genes are TRBV7-8 and TRBJ1-6; no clear D. The CDR3 length is 15 residues. V was trimmed by 5 bases and J by 5 bases, leaving 13 bases between them. CDR1 SGHVS and CDR2 FQNEAQ come from the germline V gene.

The chain combines TRBV5-1 with TRBJ2-7; 7 bases match TRBD2. This CDR3 is built from 18 residues. V dropped 1 base and J dropped 6; count of bases not matched to a gene: 19. In germline, CDR1 is SGHRS, CDR2 YFSETQ. The CDR3 sequence: CASSLRLVASGSLAEQYF. For the CDR3, the DNA is TGCGCCAGCAGCTTGAGGCTTGTCGCTAGCGGCAGCCTGGCCGAGCAGTACTTC. Drawing the rest from reference TRBV5-1 and TRBJ2-7, the complete variable domain is KAGVTQTPRYLIKTRGQQVTLSCSPISGHRSVSWYQQTPGQGLQFLFEYFSETQRNKGNFPGRFSGRQFSNSRSEMNVSTLELGDSALYLCASSLRLVASGSLAEQYFGPGTRLTVT.

The V gene is TRBV19, the J gene TRBJ2-1; unclear D gene. This CDR3 is 12 amino acids long. The germline gives CDR1 LNHDA, CDR2 SQIVND (reference sequence). Trimming removed 7 bases at V and 8 bases at J, with 12 bases between. CDR3 amino acids: CASNRVGYEQFF. The CDR3 DNA sequence: TGTGCCAGTAACCGGGTGGGATATGAGCAGTTCTTC.

The gene calls are TRBV6-1 and TRBJ1-1; 10 bases are shared with TRBD1. The CDR3 loop spans 16 amino acids. Looked up from germline, CDR1 is MNHNS and CDR2 is SASEGT. Trimming removed 4 bases from V and 0 bases from J; junction bases left unmatched: 5. CDR3 in amino acids: CASSVMGQGMNTEAFF. CDR3 nucleotides: TGTGCCAGCAGTGTAATGGGACAGGGGATGAACACTGAAGCTTTCTTT.

This clonotype was seen more than once but under ten times. The chain carries TRBV7-3 and TRBJ2-1; 9 nucleotides line up with TRBD2. CDR3 length: 15 amino acids. J lost 5 bases, V lost 2 bases, and 4 bases had no gene match. Germline-derived CDR1 and CDR2 are SGHTA and FQGTGA. The CDR3 is CASSLAGGPDNEQFF. The CDR3 DNA sequence: TGTGCCAGCAGCTTAGCGGGGGGGCCGGACAATGAGCAGTTCTTC. The whole variable domain, remainder taken from reference TRBV7-3 and TRBJ2-1, is GAGVSQTPSNKVTEKGKYVELRCDPISGHTALYWYRQSLGQGPEFLIYFQGTGAADDSGLPNDRFFAVRPEGSVSTLKIQRTERGDSAVYLCASSLAGGPDNEQFFGPGTRLTVL.

This clonotype has more than one count but fewer than ten. The CDR3 protein is CASSRSGPPDTQYF. The CDR3 DNA reads as TGTGCCAGCAGCCGTTCGGGACCCCCGGATACGCAGTATTTT. The chain has TRBV5-6 and TRBJ2-3; D is possibly TRBD1 or TRBD2 (5 bases each). The CDR3 spans 14 residues. Trimming pared 4 bases from V and 6 bases from J, leaving 15 bases between. The germline CDR1 and CDR2 sequences are SGHDT and YYEEEE.

There are a few counts of this clonotype. V is TRBV24-1 and J is TRBJ2-5; D could derive from TRBD1 or TRBD2 (6 bases each). Trimming took off 4 bases at V and 1 base at J, with 24 bases between the two ends. This CDR3 is 19 amino acids long. Germline V lookup: CDR1 KGHDR, CDR2 SFDVKD. The CDR3 bases are TGTGCCACCAGTGACCCAGTCGGCTCGGGGGCCCGTATCCAAGAGACCCAGTACTTC. Translating gives CATSDPVGSGARIQETQYF.

This clonotype showed up just a few times. J is TRBJ2-3 and V is TRBV30, with D unclear. Trimming removed 0 bases from V and 2 bases from J, with 15 bases in between. The germline CDR1 and CDR2 sequences are GTSNPN and SVGIG (reference sequence). This CDR3 has 16 residues. CDR3 protein: CAWSVPRLGPTDTQYF. DNA for the CDR3: TGTGCCTGGAGTGTACCGAGGCTTGGCCCCACAGATACGCAGTATTTT.

The V gene is TRBV5-1, the J gene TRBJ2-6, with a possible D match to TRBD2 (6 bases). V dropped 7 bases and J dropped 4 bases, with 9 bases sitting between them. The CDR3 contains 13 residues. Germline V CDR1 and CDR2: SGHRS, YFSETQ. This chain's CDR3 is CASSRGGANVLTF. CDR3 coding DNA: TGCGCCAGCTCCCGGGGGGGGGCCAACGTCCTGACTTTC.

The table lists this clonotype with a few counts. The gene calls are TRBV29-1 and TRBJ1-2; D not certain. Trimming cost V 0 bases and J 6 bases, with 11 bases left between them. The length of the CDR3 is 13 residues. Germline loops: CDR1 SQVTM, CDR2 ANQGSEA. CDR3 amino acids: CSVEDPEFDGYTF. CDR3 coding DNA: TGCAGCGTTGAAGATCCAGAATTTGATGGCTACACCTTC.

This clonotype turned up a few times. The genes are TRBV7-2 and TRBJ1-1, with 9 bases that match TRBD1. Germline CDR1 is SGHTA and CDR2 is FQGNSA. The V segment lost 1 base and the J segment 0 bases; nucleotides outside the gene matches: 9. CDR3 length equals 18 residues. Here the CDR3 DNA reads TGTGCCAGCAGCTTAGTAACCACAGGGGGCAGGGTGAACACTGAAGCTTTCTTT. It yields the protein CASSLVTTGGRVNTEAFF.

This clonotype turned up a few times. The chain uses TRBV12-3 or TRBV12-4 and TRBJ2-7; no clear D. This CDR3 region has 14 residues. The germline V and J ends were trimmed by 2 bases and 6 bases, with 14 bases remaining between them. DNA of the CDR3: TGTGCCAGCAGTTTAATCGAACTGAAGCGCGAGCAGTACTTC. Encoded protein: CASSLIELKREQYF.

V usage is TRBV9 and J usage is TRBJ1-2; no clear D gene. Trimming shortened V by 3 bases and J by 5 bases, and 11 bases separated the two germline ends. The CDR3 consists of 13 residues. Germline CDR1 is SGDLS and CDR2 is YYNGEE. This CDR3 is CASSAGLMYGYTF. The CDR3 nucleotides read TGTGCCAGCAGCGCCGGACTGATGTATGGCTACACCTTC.